This TCR beta chain appears in the sequencing data of a study of blood T cell repertoires in COVID-19. Overall study: The origin of the acute and convalescent COVID-19 samples was the United States, Italy and Spain. The analysed material was cDNA or gDNA that came from T cells, B-cell-depleted T cells, or PBMCs.

In the source study's methods: Reference gene primer amplification yielded estimated nucleated cell counts. Here immunoSEQ multiplex PCR was the method, and the copy in TCRdb shows in-frame clones only, minus some. The V and J calls and the clone size are those of that table, but D and trimming were determined from the DNA. Here the sample spans over 150,000 clones, approximately 85% being singletons. CDR3 length: 15 residues. Germline V gene lookup returns CDR1 SEHNR and CDR2 FQNEAQ (reference sequence). Between the trimmed V and J ends, which lost 7 bases and 2 bases, there was a span of 17 bases. The V gene is TRBV7-9, the J gene TRBJ1-1; a possible D gene is TRBD1 (6 bases). This receptor was identified in a woman aged 55-70 years with COVID-19, enrolled during active disease. The sequencing sample was made of peripheral blood. The CDR3 DNA follows: TGTGCCAGCAAGATGCCGGGACACCAAAACACTGAAGCTTTCTTT. This translates into CASKMPGHQNTEAFF.